This T cell receptor (beta chain) comes out of a study of T-cell memory formation after mild COVID-19. Whole-study context: Largely, the TCR clusters proved donor specific. Points from the study as a whole: The study found balanced CD4/CD8 in clones contracting day 15 to 85 and a CD4+ lean in later expanders. There were some responding clones in pre-infection memory, which suggested that cross-reactive memory had joined.

TCRdb re-called the 5' RACE reads through MiXCR, storing one row per CDR3 protein. The table shows around 200,000 distinct CDR3 sequences, with around 25% occurring only once. This clonotype was recorded a few times. The target antigen is unknown. This sequence was found in an adult woman who had mild COVID-19 (a few samples of this study predate the infection). Cell type and time point are not known. Sequencing was done on a sample of PBMCs or a T cell subset sorted from them (not recorded which).

The CDR3 loop reads CASSTRDRGTGELFF. The CDR3, as DNA: TGTGCCAGCAGTACCCGGGACAGGGGAACCGGGGAGCTGTTTTTT. The chain is built from TRBV27 and TRBJ2-2; 10 bases are shared with TRBD1. In germline, CDR1 is MNHEY, CDR2 SMNVEV (reference sequence). This CDR3 contains 15 residues. J lost 5 bases, V lost 5 bases, and 5 bases had no gene match.